This T cell receptor (beta chain) was captured by sequencing in a study of cytomegalovirus exposure and HLA in healthy donors. Whole-study findings and limits: Analyses of presence and absence presupposed an approximately uniform sequencing depth across donors. Judged likely to be a sequencing artifact was a cluster of highly shared sequence variants. What TCR beta sequences reportedly achieved was accurate prediction of HLA-A and HLA-B alleles in most subjects. Compared with the roughly 670-donor mean, an Asian-associated ancestry cluster reportedly had fewer N-insertions, according to a later analysis.

The sample holds a few counts of this clone. Its target is not known. Vbeta (60) and Jbeta (13) primers were used in the PCR. Measured with immunoSEQ multiplex PCR; TCRdb has only the in-frame clones, and not every one. This table holds roughly 170,000 clones, roughly 78% found once. With 2 bases clipped from V and 1 base from J, the junction kept 9 bases outside the gene matches. The germline V gene encodes CDR1 SQVTM and CDR2 ANQGSEA. CDR3 length: 16 residues. The V and J genes are TRBV29-1 and TRBJ2-3; 7 bases are a match to TRBD1. The receptor comes from a woman between 45 and 60 years old in good health and CMV-seropositive. The sequenced material came from PBMCs. The CDR3 nucleotides read TGCAGCGTTGAAAGAATAAATACAGGGGGCACAGATACGCAGTATTTT. Protein: CSVERINTGGTDTQYF.